This record looks at one T cell receptor beta chain sequence and its context. The data stem from a study of CD8 T cells in Susac syndrome. The CDR3 runs to 16 residues. V lost 0 bases and J 8 bases, leaving 16 bases between the germline ends. Germline loops: CDR1 LGHNA, CDR2 YSLEER. The RNA, about 0.5 to 1 ug, was put through reverse transcription using random hexamers. TCRdb re-analysed the immunoSEQ multiplex PCR reads in MiXCR, keeping a single row per CDR3 protein. The sample includes some 300,000 distinct CDR3 sequences, approximately 85% of them seen just once. The V and J genes are TRBV4-3 and TRBJ1-4; a weak D match, TRBD1 (5 bases). Sequencing was performed on CD8+ T cells from PBMCs. This receptor was identified in a human donor with multiple sclerosis. The CDR3 DNA follows: TGCGCCAGCAGCCAAGATTCGGCAGGGAACTACGAAAAACTGTTTTTT. It translates to CASSQDSAGNYEKLFF.